This is a list of T cell receptor beta chains from one sample in a study of T cells after posttransplantation cyclophosphamide. Repertoires were generated with immunoSEQ multiplex PCR, while TCRdb's copy carries only in-frame clones and drops some. The data show about 6,700 clones, with more than 75% seen just once and roughly 20% held by the top ten. Here the sequenced sample was PBMCs, taken after allogeneic stem cell transplant with posttransplant cyclophosphamide. The receptors here all came from a female patient in her forties or fifties who received an allogeneic stem cell transplant from a related donor, was CMV-positive, and had no GVHD. A subset of T cells may come from the graft donor. The CDR3 runs from the conserved cysteine through the conserved F or W. The D gene is left open where the match is weak. Clone sizes are given selectively: once, few, many, or a class where the clone is expanded.

d_gene: .
abundance: .
v_gene: TRBV10-1
j_gene: TRBJ2-1
CDR3nt: TGCGCCAGCAGTGGCGGGAATGAGCAGTTCTTC
CDR3aa: CASSGGNEQFF

d_gene: .
abundance: .
v_gene: TRBV2
j_gene: TRBJ1-1
CDR3nt: TGTGCCAGCAGTATCTGGACAGCTATGAACACTGAAGCTTTCTTT
CDR3aa: CASSIWTAMNTEAFF

d_gene: .
abundance: .
v_gene: TRBV6-1
j_gene: TRBJ2-7
CDR3nt: TGTGCCAGCAGTGAAGCCCCATACGAGCAGTACTTC
CDR3aa: CASSEAPYEQYF

d_gene: TRBD1
abundance: few
v_gene: TRBV5-1
j_gene: TRBJ1-1
CDR3nt: TGCGCCAGCAGCTTGGGGGACAGCCGTCCGGACACTGAAGCTTTCTTT
CDR3aa: CASSLGDSRPDTEAFF

d_gene: TRBD2
abundance: .
v_gene: TRBV5-5
j_gene: TRBJ2-1
CDR3nt: TGTGCCAGCACCTTAAACCTAGCGGGAGTCATCAATGAGCAGTTCTTC
CDR3aa: CASTLNLAGVINEQFF

d_gene: TRBD2
abundance: .
v_gene: TRBV5-4
j_gene: TRBJ2-5
CDR3nt: TGTGCCAGCAGCTTGTCGCTAGCGGGGGGGGAGACCCAGTACTTC
CDR3aa: CASSLSLAGGETQYF

d_gene: TRBD1
abundance: .
v_gene: TRBV15
j_gene: TRBJ1-2
CDR3nt: TGTGCCACCAGCATGGGACAGGGTACCTATGGCTACACCTTC
CDR3aa: CATSMGQGTYGYTF

d_gene: .
abundance: once
v_gene: TRBV2
j_gene: TRBJ2-5
CDR3nt: TGTGCCAGCAGTGACAGGTTAGGAGAGACCCAGTACTTC
CDR3aa: CASSDRLGETQYF

d_gene: TRBD1
abundance: few
v_gene: TRBV6-1
j_gene: TRBJ2-7
CDR3nt: TGTGCCAGCAGTGAAAACTGGGTCGGGGACAGGGCCTACGAGCAGTACTTC
CDR3aa: CASSENWVGDRAYEQYF

d_gene: TRBD1
abundance: .
v_gene: TRBV6-7
j_gene: TRBJ2-3
CDR3nt: TGTGCCAGCAGTTACTCGGCCGGGACAGGGACAGATACGCAGTATTTT
CDR3aa: CASSYSAGTGTDTQYF

d_gene: .
abundance: once
v_gene: TRBV7-9
j_gene: TRBJ2-1
CDR3nt: TGTGCCAGCAGCCGGGCGGCTAGCTATGAGCAGTTCTTC
CDR3aa: CASSRAASYEQFF

d_gene: .
abundance: .
v_gene: TRBV7-2
j_gene: TRBJ2-7
CDR3nt: TGTGCCAGCAGCTTAGATCGGAATAGCGCCTACGAGCAGTACTTC
CDR3aa: CASSLDRNSAYEQYF

d_gene: .
abundance: .
v_gene: TRBV11-3
j_gene: TRBJ2-2
CDR3nt: TGTGCCAGCAGCCCAGGGGGGACACTCAACACCGGGGAGCTGTTTTTT
CDR3aa: CASSPGGTLNTGELFF

d_gene: TRBD2
abundance: .
v_gene: TRBV29-1
j_gene: TRBJ2-7
CDR3nt: TGCAGCGTTGGTGCGGGAGGACGATTCGAGCAGTACTTC
CDR3aa: CSVGAGGRFEQYF

d_gene: .
abundance: .
v_gene: TRBV6-5
j_gene: TRBJ1-2
CDR3nt: TGTGCCAGCAGTTACGCGGGCGGGGAGGGCTATGGCTACACCTTC
CDR3aa: CASSYAGGEGYGYTF

d_gene: .
abundance: few
v_gene: TRBV5-1
j_gene: TRBJ2-5
CDR3nt: TGCGCCAGCAGCTTCGACGGGGGGCGCCAAGAGACCCAGTACTTC
CDR3aa: CASSFDGGRQETQYF

d_gene: TRBD2
abundance: .
v_gene: TRBV11-3
j_gene: TRBJ2-7
CDR3nt: TGTGCCAGCAGCCCAACACTAGCGCGAGCCTACGAGCAGTACTTC
CDR3aa: CASSPTLARAYEQYF

d_gene: .
abundance: .
v_gene: TRBV19
j_gene: TRBJ1-1
CDR3nt: TGTGCCAGTAGTATAATCCAAAACACTGAAGCTTTCTTT
CDR3aa: CASSIIQNTEAFF

d_gene: TRBD2
abundance: few
v_gene: TRBV5-1
j_gene: TRBJ2-5
CDR3nt: TGCGCCAGCAGCTTGGTGGCTAGCGGTCAAGAGACCCAGTACTTC
CDR3aa: CASSLVASGQETQYF

d_gene: .
abundance: .
v_gene: TRBV7-7
j_gene: TRBJ2-5
CDR3nt: TGTGCTAGCAGCTTAGTAGGGGGAGAGACCCAGTACTTC
CDR3aa: CASSLVGGETQYF

d_gene: TRBD1
abundance: .
v_gene: TRBV7-9
j_gene: TRBJ2-5
CDR3nt: TGTGCCAGCAGCTTAGGGACAGGGTACAAGACCCAGTACTTC
CDR3aa: CASSLGTGYKTQYF

d_gene: .
abundance: .
v_gene: TRBV7-2
j_gene: TRBJ1-4
CDR3nt: TGTGCCAGCAGCTTGGTTTTGGGTCGAGGTGAAAAACTGTTTTTT
CDR3aa: CASSLVLGRGEKLFF

d_gene: TRBD2
abundance: .
v_gene: TRBV5-4
j_gene: TRBJ2-3
CDR3nt: TGTGCCAGCAGTAGCGGGCGGCTAGACACAGATACGCAGTATTTT
CDR3aa: CASSSGRLDTDTQYF

d_gene: TRBD1
abundance: .
v_gene: TRBV5-4
j_gene: TRBJ2-7
CDR3nt: TGTGCCAGCAGCTTGGAAGGACAGGGTTGGGAGCAGTACTTC
CDR3aa: CASSLEGQGWEQYF

d_gene: .
abundance: few
v_gene: TRBV2
j_gene: TRBJ1-1
CDR3nt: TGTGCCAGCAGCCCCGTGAGGGACACTGAAGCTTTCTTT
CDR3aa: CASSPVRDTEAFF

d_gene: TRBD2
abundance: once
v_gene: TRBV7-3
j_gene: TRBJ2-1
CDR3nt: TGTGCCAGCAGTCGGGACTACAACAATGAGCAGTTCTTC
CDR3aa: CASSRDYNNEQFF

d_gene: TRBD2
abundance: .
v_gene: TRBV4-1
j_gene: TRBJ2-7
CDR3nt: TGCGCCAGCAGCCAAGCGCCCAGCGGGGGTAACGAGCAGTACTTC
CDR3aa: CASSQAPSGGNEQYF

d_gene: .
abundance: .
v_gene: TRBV19
j_gene: TRBJ1-6
CDR3nt: TGTGCCACCCTACCCCGAGGACAAGATAATTCACCCCTCCACTTT
CDR3aa: CATLPRGQDNSPLHF

d_gene: .
abundance: once
v_gene: TRBV18
j_gene: TRBJ1-1
CDR3nt: TGTGCCAGCTCACCAAGGGGAAACACTGAAGCTTTCTTT
CDR3aa: CASSPRGNTEAFF

d_gene: .
abundance: once
v_gene: TRBV28
j_gene: TRBJ2-7
CDR3nt: TGTGCCAGCAGGGGTCTAGCGCTAGCTTCCTACGAGCAGTACTTC
CDR3aa: CASRGLALASYEQYF

d_gene: TRBD2
abundance: .
v_gene: TRBV2
j_gene: TRBJ2-3
CDR3nt: TGTGCCAGCAGTGAATCGACTAGCGGGGGGGGGATCCTGGGCACAGATACGCAGTATTTT
CDR3aa: CASSESTSGGGILGTDTQYF

d_gene: TRBD1
abundance: few
v_gene: TRBV28
j_gene: TRBJ1-2
CDR3nt: TGTGCCAGCAGTCAAGGGACAGGGGACAACTATGGCTACACCTTC
CDR3aa: CASSQGTGDNYGYTF

d_gene: TRBD1
abundance: .
v_gene: TRBV10-3
j_gene: TRBJ1-5
CDR3nt: TGTGCCATCAGTGAGTCAGGACAGGGCGGACAGCCCCAGCATTTT
CDR3aa: CAISESGQGGQPQHF

d_gene: .
abundance: .
v_gene: TRBV15
j_gene: TRBJ1-3
CDR3nt: TGTGCCACCAGCAGAGTACAGGCTAGAAACACCATATATTTT
CDR3aa: CATSRVQARNTIYF

d_gene: .
abundance: .
v_gene: TRBV5-1
j_gene: TRBJ1-1
CDR3nt: TGCGCCAGCAGCTTTGGACAGCTGAACACTGAAGCTTTCTTT
CDR3aa: CASSFGQLNTEAFF

d_gene: TRBD2
abundance: .
v_gene: TRBV5-1
j_gene: TRBJ2-5
CDR3nt: TGCGCCAGCAGCTTCCCCGGGAGGGGGGAGACCCAGTACTTC
CDR3aa: CASSFPGRGETQYF

d_gene: .
abundance: .
v_gene: TRBV7-8
j_gene: TRBJ1-3
CDR3nt: TGTGCCAGCAGCTTAGTCGGCTCAGAGGCCATATATTTT
CDR3aa: CASSLVGSEAIYF

d_gene: .
abundance: .
v_gene: TRBV29-1
j_gene: TRBJ1-4
CDR3nt: TGCAGCGTCCTGACAGGCGGTAATGAAAAACTGTTTTTT
CDR3aa: CSVLTGGNEKLFF

d_gene: .
abundance: .
v_gene: TRBV10-3
j_gene: TRBJ1-2
CDR3nt: TGTGCCATCGGGGTGCCAGGGTCCAACTATGGCTACACCTTC
CDR3aa: CAIGVPGSNYGYTF

d_gene: .
abundance: once
v_gene: TRBV2
j_gene: TRBJ2-7
CDR3nt: TGTGCCAGCAGTGTTGACGCCGCCGTCGAGGAGTACTTC
CDR3aa: CASSVDAAVEEYF

d_gene: TRBD1
abundance: .
v_gene: TRBV11-2
j_gene: TRBJ1-6
CDR3nt: TGTGCCAGCAGCCTGGGACAGTATAATTCACCCCTCCACTTT
CDR3aa: CASSLGQYNSPLHF

d_gene: TRBD1
abundance: .
v_gene: TRBV27
j_gene: TRBJ1-1
CDR3nt: TGTGCCAGCAGCCTCGGGACAGGGAGGGCCGCGGCTGAAGCTTTCTTT
CDR3aa: CASSLGTGRAAAEAFF

d_gene: .
abundance: .
v_gene: TRBV5-2
j_gene: TRBJ1-3
CDR3nt: TGTGCCAGCACCACAGGGGGTTCTGGAAACACCATATATTTT
CDR3aa: CASTTGGSGNTIYF

d_gene: .
abundance: .
v_gene: TRBV5-1
j_gene: TRBJ2-5
CDR3nt: TGCGCCAGCAGCCACCTGGACAGATCAGCGACCCAGTACTTC
CDR3aa: CASSHLDRSATQYF

d_gene: .
abundance: .
v_gene: TRBV11-2
j_gene: TRBJ2-1
CDR3nt: TGTGCCAGCAGCTTAATGTTGGCGGCTGAGCAGTTCTTC
CDR3aa: CASSLMLAAEQFF

d_gene: TRBD1
abundance: .
v_gene: TRBV6-1
j_gene: TRBJ2-5
CDR3nt: TGTGCGGGTAGGACAGGGTGGGGAGAGACCCAGTACTTC
CDR3aa: CAGRTGWGETQYF